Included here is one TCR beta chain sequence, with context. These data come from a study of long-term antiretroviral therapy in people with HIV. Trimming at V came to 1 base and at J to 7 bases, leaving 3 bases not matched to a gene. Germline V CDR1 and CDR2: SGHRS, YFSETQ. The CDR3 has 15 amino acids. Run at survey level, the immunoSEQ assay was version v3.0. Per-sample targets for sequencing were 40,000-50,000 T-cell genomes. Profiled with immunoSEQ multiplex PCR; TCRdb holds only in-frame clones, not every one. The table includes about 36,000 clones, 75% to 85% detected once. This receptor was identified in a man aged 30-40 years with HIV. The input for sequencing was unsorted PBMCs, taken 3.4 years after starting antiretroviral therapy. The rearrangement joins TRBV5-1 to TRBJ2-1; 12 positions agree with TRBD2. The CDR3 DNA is TGCGCCAGCAGCTTGCCTAGCGGGAGGGCTAATGAGCAGTTCTTC. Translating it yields CASSLPSGRANEQFF.